The 7 T cell receptor beta chains reported below all come from one sample, sequenced in a study of shared clonotypes between healthy human individuals (TCRdb year 2020). The library was obtained by the immunoSEQ multiplex PCR assay. Here the immuneACCESS table is served through TCRdb, limited to in-frame sequences with V and J called. Missing clones are a known gap in these copies; in checked studies unresolved V genes cover under half, and the rest lacks a known reason. The sample table shows roughly 2.2 million clones, and around 92% are seen once. 0.37% of the sample rests with the top ten. The sample consisted of naive CD4+ T cells from PBMCs. The cell subset or site label, as the study defines it: CD45RA+ positively selected. These receptors originate from a young man in good health. Some clones in this sample may be carry-over from other donors' samples.

The chain carries TRBV7-2 and TRBJ1-5; tentative D call: TRBD1 (5 bases). The CDR3 extends over 14 amino acids. Germline V gives CDR1 SGHTA, CDR2 FQGNSA. V was pared by 3 bases and J by 3 bases, with 9 bases between. CDR3 loop: CASSFAGLNQPQHF. CDR3 nucleotide sequence: TGTGCCAGCAGCTTCGCGGGACTCAATCAGCCCCAGCATTTT.

The V call is TRBV10-3, the J call TRBJ2-7; D is ambiguous. V lost 5 bases and J lost 2, with 10 bases in between. CDR1 and CDR2 (germline): ENHRY, SYGVKD. This CDR3 comprises 13 residues. CDR3 DNA sequence: TGTGCCATCAGTTTAGATCCACCCTACGAGCAGTACTTC. Encoded protein: CAISLDPPYEQYF.

This clone was detected only a few times. The chain uses TRBV30 and TRBJ1-4; D gene unclear. With 3 bases removed from V and 0 bases from J, the gap between germline ends came to 11 bases. The CDR3 consists of 15 residues. Germline lookup yields CDR1 GTSNPN and CDR2 SVGIG (reference sequence). CDR3 in DNA: TGTGCCTGGAGCCCGACAACAGCAACTAATGAAAAACTGTTTTTT. This sequence encodes CAWSPTTATNEKLFF.

The rearrangement uses TRBV28 and TRBJ1-2; D ambiguous. Trimming stripped 11 bases from V and 1 base from J, with 14 bases between. The CDR3 runs 13 residues. Germline CDR1 is MDHEN and CDR2 is SYDVKM. The CDR3 protein is CAGAGVLNYGYTF. The DNA for the CDR3 is TGTGCCGGCGCAGGTGTACTTAACTATGGCTACACCTTC.

The chain is built from TRBV6-5 and TRBJ2-1, with TRBD1 matching 8 bases. Per germline, CDR1 MNHEY and CDR2 SVGAGI. The CDR3 runs to 13 residues. J lost 9 bases, V lost 7 bases, and 8 bases had no gene match. CDR3 sequence: CASTNSGGGEQFF. As DNA, the CDR3 is TGTGCCAGCACAAATTCAGGGGGCGGTGAGCAGTTCTTC.

Comment on this clone: Distinct nucleotide sequences in the sample also encode this CDR3. The V gene is TRBV18, the J gene TRBJ2-1; D perhaps matches TRBD2 (5 bases). This CDR3 has 15 residues. V gave up 3 bases and J gave up 0 bases, with 9 bases separating them. Per germline, CDR1 KGHSH and CDR2 LQKENI. This CDR3 is CASSPVAGSYNEQFF. For the CDR3, the DNA is TGTGCCAGCTCACCGGTGGCGGGCTCCTACAATGAGCAGTTCTTC.

This chain connects TRBV7-2 to TRBJ1-5; D uncertain. The germline CDR1 and CDR2 sequences are SGHTA and FQGNSA. This CDR3 contains 14 residues. Trimming stripped 1 base from V and 7 bases from J, with 11 bases between. The CDR3 bases are TGTGCCAGCAGCTTAGGATCCGGAGGGCAGCCCCAGCATTTT. Encoded protein: CASSLGSGGQPQHF.